In this sample, the clone carrying this TCR beta chain is medium-sized. It was patients with CD8+CD57+ cell expansion by flow cytometry who were chosen for sequencing. These data belong to a study of CD8+CD57+ T cells in acquired aplastic anemia. Study in general: An average of 3.2 ug of DNA was obtained from sorted CD4+ and CD8+ cells.

Profiling of TCR beta VDJ combinations and CDR3 sequences used genomic DNA as template. TCRdb reanalysed the reads using MiXCR and keeps one entry per CDR3 protein. This table has approximately 300,000 distinct CDR3 sequences, under 60% appearing once. Germline trimming cut 0 bases from V and 1 base from J; bases unmatched to any gene: 5. CDR3 length: 15 amino acids. Germline CDR1 and CDR2: DFQATT and SNEGSKA (reference sequence). The clonotype was recovered from a human donor with aplastic anemia. This chain joins TRBV20-1 and TRBJ2-7; 8 nucleotides align to TRBD2. The sample comprised sorted CD4+, CD8+, or CD8+CD57+ T cells (not recorded which) from PBMCs. The CDR3 loop reads CSARDWAGGSYEQYF. CDR3 DNA: TGCAGTGCTAGAGATTGGGCGGGAGGTTCCTACGAGCAGTACTTC.